Listed here are 27 T cell receptor beta chains from one sample, sequenced in a study of blood T cell repertoires in COVID-19. TCRdb keeps only in-frame clones here, not all; method: immunoSEQ multiplex PCR. The sample lists 200,000 to 250,000 clones; 70% to 90% were seen once. The specimen sequenced was peripheral blood. The origin of the receptors is a woman in her forties or fifties with COVID-19, enrolled during active disease.

The gene calls are TRBV7-2 and TRBJ2-1; unclear D gene. CDR3 length: 12 amino acids. V was trimmed by 3 bases and J by 6 bases, leaving 6 bases between them. Germline CDR1 reads SGHTA; CDR2 reads FQGNSA. The CDR3 bases are TGTGCCAGCAGCTTGGGCTTCAATGAGCAGTTCTTC. Translated, it gives CASSLGFNEQFF.

In this sample, this clone turned up once. This chain connects TRBV2 to TRBJ2-2, with D perhaps matching TRBD2 (5 bases). Germline loops: CDR1 SNHLY, CDR2 FYNNEI. The CDR3 is 13 residues long. The V end lost 4 bases, the J end lost 7 bases, and 10 bases lay between the germline ends. The CDR3 region has the DNA TGTGCCAGCAGTGCCGGGGTCGTCGGGGAGCTGTTTTTT. It codes for CASSAGVVGELFF.

This sequence joins TRBV6-5 and TRBJ2-2, with 8 bases fitting TRBD1. CDR1 and CDR2 (germline): MNHEY, SVGAGI. This CDR3 contains 14 residues. After removal of 3 bases from V and 5 bases from J, the junction contained 2 bases not matched to a gene. This chain's CDR3 is CASSYDRGTGELFF. The CDR3, as DNA: TGTGCCAGCAGTTATGACAGGGGTACCGGGGAGCTGTTTTTT.

V and J are TRBV18 and TRBJ1-5; D unclear. Germline values: CDR1 KGHSH, CDR2 LQKENI. The CDR3 consists of 11 residues. V dropped 3 bases and J dropped 6 bases, with 3 bases sitting between them. CDR3 protein: CASSPSQPQHF. In DNA form, the CDR3 reads TGTGCCAGCTCACCGAGTCAGCCCCAGCATTTT.

This sequence joins TRBV4-1 and TRBJ2-5; 7 nucleotides agree with TRBD1. V lost 2 bases, J lost 0 bases, and 12 bases stayed unmatched. Germline V gene data show CDR1 as MGHRA and CDR2 as YSYEKL. CDR3 length equals 18 residues. The CDR3 DNA sequence: TGCGCCAGCAGCCAAAGCCCGAACCGGGACAGCAACCAAGAGACCCAGTACTTC. Its protein is CASSQSPNRDSNQETQYF.

The rearrangement links TRBV10-2 to TRBJ2-5; 10 nucleotides align to TRBD2. CDR3 length: 17 amino acids. Germline trimming cut 0 bases from V and 5 bases from J; bases unmatched to any gene: 9. CDR1 WSHSY and CDR2 SAAADI come from the germline V gene. In DNA, the CDR3 is TGCGCCAGCAGTGAGTCCCACCCGGGACTAGCGACGGAGACCCAGTACTTC. It encodes CASSESHPGLATETQYF.

The chain links TRBV25-1 to TRBJ2-3; D might be TRBD2 (7 bases). The CDR3 loop spans 14 amino acids. The V end was cut by 8 bases, the J end by 4 bases, with 16 bases between. Germline CDR1 MGHDK, CDR2 SYGVNS. The CDR3 spells CASGEWGGPDTQYF. In DNA form, the CDR3 reads TGTGCCAGCGGGGAGTGGGGGGGGCCAGATACGCAGTATTTT.

The genes are TRBV7-3 and TRBJ1-1; D gene uncertain. Germline V gene lookup returns CDR1 SGHTA and CDR2 FQGTGA. Trimming cost V 0 bases and J 0 bases, with 14 bases left between them. The CDR3 spans 17 residues. CDR3 sequence reads: CASSLTRTGLVNTEAFF. Here the CDR3 DNA reads TGTGCCAGCAGCTTAACCCGGACGGGGTTGGTGAACACTGAAGCTTTCTTT.

The rearrangement links TRBV18 to TRBJ2-5; possible D gene TRBD1, 5 bases. V lost 6 bases and J 2 bases, leaving 10 bases between the germline ends. CDR3 size: 13 residues. Germline V gene data show CDR1 as KGHSH and CDR2 as LQKENI. DNA of the CDR3: TGTGCCAGCTCCGAAGGGGAACAAGAGACCCAGTACTTC. It codes for CASSEGEQETQYF.

There are a few counts of this clone. One end of the junction does not line up with germline, which may come from a read error. The chain joins TRBV6-1 to TRBJ1-4; D remains unclear. Per germline, CDR1 MNHNS and CDR2 SASEGT. The CDR3 extends over 12 amino acids. CDR3 in amino acids: CASSETPVEAVF. CDR3 in DNA: TGTGCCAGCAGTGAAACTCCTGTCGAGGCCGTTTTT.

This clone turned up a few times. The V and J genes are TRBV15 and TRBJ2-1, with D possibly being TRBD1 (5 bases). Per germline, CDR1 LNHNV and CDR2 YYDKDF (reference sequence). Trimming took off 1 base at V and 1 base at J, with 14 bases between the two ends. The CDR3 covers 17 residues. CDR3 sequence (DNA): TGTGCCACCAGCAGAGGGAACAGGATGGGATCCTACAATGAGCAGTTCTTC. Its translation is CATSRGNRMGSYNEQFF.

V gene TRBV2 combines with J gene TRBJ1-6; D possibly corresponds to TRBD1 (6 bases). Germline CDR1 is SNHLY and CDR2 is FYNNEI. The V and J ends lost 4 bases and 6 bases respectively, with 10 bases between them. The CDR3 extends over 14 amino acids. CDR3 coding DNA: TGTGCCAGCAGTGGAAGGACAGTTAATTCACCCCTCCACTTT. Translating gives CASSGRTVNSPLHF.

The chain is built from TRBV5-1 and TRBJ1-2; 11 nucleotides match TRBD1. The V gene end was trimmed by 4 bases and the J gene end by 4 bases; junction bases not matched to a gene: 6. Germline values: CDR1 SGHRS, CDR2 YFSETQ. This CDR3 spans 15 amino acids. The CDR3: CASSPGQGDPYGYTF. Here the CDR3 DNA reads TGCGCCAGCAGCCCGGGACAGGGGGATCCCTATGGCTACACCTTC.

The chain is built from TRBV30 and TRBJ2-5; D is uncertain. V dropped 2 bases and J dropped 1 base, with 8 bases sitting between them. Germline V CDR1 and CDR2: GTSNPN, SVGIG (reference sequence). The CDR3 loop spans 13 amino acids. The CDR3 sequence: CAWSLTLQETQYF. CDR3 nucleotides: TGTGCCTGGAGTTTGACACTCCAAGAGACCCAGTACTTC. The variable domain in full, with the rest retrieved from reference TRBV30 and TRBJ2-5, is SQTIHQWPATLVQPVGSPLSLECTVEGTSNPNLYWYRQAAGRGLQLLFYSVGIGQISSEVPQNLSASRPQDRQFILSSKKLLLSDSGFYLCAWSLTLQETQYFGPGTRLLVL.

This chain links TRBV5-1 with TRBJ2-3; unclear D gene. V was clipped by 3 bases and J by 3 bases, with 5 bases between them. From germline, CDR1 is SGHRS and CDR2 YFSETQ. CDR3 size: 12 residues. The CDR3 coding sequence is TGCGCCAGCAGCTCTCCGACAGATACGCAGTATTTT. Encoded protein: CASSSPTDTQYF.

CDR3 nucleotide sequence: TGTGCCAGCGCGGAGGGGAGCGCGAACACTGAAGCTTTCTTT. Residues: CASAEGSANTEAFF. The chain uses TRBV27 and TRBJ1-1; D might be TRBD1 (5 bases). The CDR3 has 14 amino acids. Per the germline V gene, CDR1 is MNHEY and CDR2 is SMNVEV (reference sequence). V lost 8 bases and J lost 1, with 14 bases in between.

The rearrangement uses TRBV19 and TRBJ1-1; 9 bases are shared with TRBD1. With V trimmed by 7 bases and J by 1 base, 22 bases remained unmatched. CDR3 length: 20 amino acids. CDR1 is LNHDA and CDR2 is SQIVND in the germline V gene (reference sequence). Here the CDR3 reads CASTGFKPGQGTLKNTEAFF. The CDR3 coding sequence is TGTGCCAGTACAGGGTTTAAACCGGGACAGGGTACCCTGAAGAACACTGAAGCTTTCTTT.

As DNA, the CDR3 is TGTGCCAGCAGCTTACCTGACTCGACCCCGGGAGATACGCAGTATTTT. It yields the protein CASSLPDSTPGDTQYF. This chain uses TRBV7-9 with TRBJ2-3, with D uncertain. Trimming pared 2 bases from V and 5 bases from J, leaving 17 bases between. This CDR3 contains 16 residues. The germline V gene has CDR1 SEHNR and CDR2 FQNEAQ (reference sequence). Together with reference TRBV7-9 and TRBJ2-3, the CDR3 gives the full variable domain: DTGVSQNPRHKITKRGQNVTFRCDPISEHNRLYWYRQTLGQGPEFLTYFQNEAQLEKSRLLSDRFSAERPKGSFSTLEIQRTEQGDSAMYLCASSLPDSTPGDTQYFGPGTRLTVL.

Of note for this clone: One junction end does not reproduce the germline sequence, and a read error may be involved. CDR3 in DNA: TGTGCCAGCAGTGAAATAGGGGGACAGGGTCTGGTCTTT. This translates into CASSEIGGQGLVF. V and J are TRBV2 and TRBJ1-1; 9 bases are a match to TRBD1. This CDR3 spans 13 amino acids. The germline V gene encodes CDR1 SNHLY and CDR2 FYNNEI.

The genes are TRBV7-2 and TRBJ2-1, with D perhaps TRBD2 (7 bases). V dropped 1 base and J dropped 8 bases, with 18 bases sitting between them. This CDR3 is built from 16 residues. The germline V gene has CDR1 SGHTA and CDR2 FQGNSA. CDR3 in amino acids: CASSLGVGGPNDEQFF. The CDR3 DNA is TGTGCCAGCAGCTTAGGAGTGGGGGGGCCCAACGATGAGCAGTTCTTC.

This chain connects TRBV28 to TRBJ1-5; no firm D call. The germline V and J ends were trimmed by 3 bases and 0 bases, with 12 bases remaining between them. CDR3 length: 16 amino acids. Germline-derived CDR1 and CDR2 are MDHEN and SYDVKM. The CDR3: CASSFSSGYSNQPQHF. CDR3 nucleotides: TGTGCCAGCAGTTTCTCCAGCGGTTATAGCAATCAGCCCCAGCATTTT.

This sequence joins TRBV19 and TRBJ1-5; possibly TRBD1 for D (6 bases). CDR1 LNHDA and CDR2 SQIVND come from the germline V gene (reference sequence). V lost 4 bases to trimming and J lost 3 bases, with 13 bases between them. The CDR3 length is 15 residues. CDR3 protein: CASSRFTGNNQPQHF. The CDR3 region has the DNA TGTGCCAGTAGTAGATTTACAGGGAACAATCAGCCCCAGCATTTT.

The table lists this clone with a count of one. As DNA, the CDR3 is TGCGCCAGCAGAGACTGGGATACGCAGTATTTT. It specifies CASRDWDTQYF. The chain links TRBV10-2 to TRBJ2-3; D is unclear. CDR3 size: 11 residues. V was shortened by 6 bases and J by 6 bases, with 7 bases between the two germline ends. Germline CDR1 and CDR2: WSHSY and SAAADI.

The V call is TRBV5-4, the J call TRBJ2-7; D possibly corresponds to TRBD2 (5 bases). Germline V gene sequence: CDR1 SGHNT, CDR2 YYREEE (reference sequence). The CDR3 has 16 residues. Trimming removed 4 bases from V and 0 bases from J, with 17 bases in between. CDR3 sequence: CASSQSPGGLSYEQYF. CDR3 in DNA: TGTGCCAGCAGCCAGAGTCCGGGCGGGCTCTCCTACGAGCAGTACTTC.

The rearrangement links TRBV7-3 to TRBJ2-3; 11 bases map to TRBD2. Germline V gene data show CDR1 as SGHTA and CDR2 as FQGTGA. This CDR3 contains 15 residues. J lost 6 bases, V lost 5 bases, and 7 bases had no gene match. The CDR3 is CASSPGLAGFDTQYF. The DNA of the CDR3 is TGTGCCAGCAGCCCCGGACTAGCGGGTTTCGATACGCAGTATTTT.

The V and J genes are TRBV9 and TRBJ2-3; 7 bases are a match to TRBD2. The CDR3 is 13 residues long. Germline CDR1 reads SGDLS; CDR2 reads YYNGEE. The trim removed 7 bases at V and 4 bases at J, leaving 6 bases unmatched. CDR3 DNA: TGTGCCAGCGCTAGCGGCCGCTCAGATACGCAGTATTTT. This sequence encodes CASASGRSDTQYF.

The gene calls are TRBV7-2 and TRBJ2-3; D uncertain. This CDR3 has 16 amino acids. CDR1 SGHTA and CDR2 FQGNSA come from the germline V gene. Trimming removed 0 bases at V and 4 bases at J, with 14 bases between. The DNA for the CDR3 is TGTGCCAGCAGCTTAGCAGCAATTCCTGTGGCAGATACGCAGTATTTT. Amino acids: CASSLAAIPVADTQYF.